This T cell receptor beta chain was recorded in a study of vaccination effects on CD4 cells after COVID-19. After around 10 days in culture, the CD4+ T cells were isolated. According to PCR results, the person was infected with SARS-CoV-2 between March and December 2020. Participants each got two BNT162b2 or mRNA-1273 vaccine doses. Repertoires were generated with immunoSEQ multiplex PCR, while TCRdb's copy carries only in-frame clones and drops some. This table holds tens of thousands of clones, about four fifths found once. Comment on this clone: Its antigen is undetermined.

The CDR3 sequence is 16 residues long. The V and J ends lost 6 bases and 0 bases, in that order; junction bases with no gene match: 7. Germline assignment: CDR1 SGDLS and CDR2 YYNGEE. This sequence originates from a human donor who had a prior SARS-CoV-2 infection. The sequencing used CD4+ T cells from PBMCs cultured without peptide, collected after COVID-19 vaccination. The J gene is TRBJ2-2, the V gene TRBV9; TRBD2 aligns across 8 bases. In nucleotides, the CDR3 is TGTGCCAGCACCCCTCGGGGGGGTTCGAACACCGGGGAGCTGTTTTTT. Protein sequence: CASTPRGGSNTGELFF.